A single T cell receptor (beta chain) is shown here with its context. Per the germline V gene, CDR1 is SGHDN and CDR2 is FVKESK. CDR3 length: 14 residues. Trimming left V 3 bases short and J 3 bases short, with 12 bases between. This specimen belongs to a study of T cell responses to AZD1222 COVID-19 vaccine. Repertoires were generated with immunoSEQ multiplex PCR, while TCRdb's copy carries only in-frame clones and drops some. This table has roughly 130,000 clones, roughly 90% appearing once. This chain uses TRBV14 with TRBJ2-7, with D possibly matching TRBD1 (5 bases). The input for sequencing was peripheral blood, taken on day 0 of AZD1222 vaccination. The origin of this receptor is an adult in good health. The CDR3 DNA follows: TGTGCCAGCAGCCAGTTACAGGCGAACTACGAGCAGTACTTC. Its translation: CASSQLQANYEQYF.